A selection of T cell receptor beta chains follows, all from one sample in a study of breast tumors, draining lymph nodes, adjacent tissues. One entry per CDR3 protein, called by TCRdb with MiXCR from the multiplex PCR reads. This table holds 190,000 or so distinct CDR3 sequences, 31% found once. The material sequenced was axillary lymph node tissue. Every receptor here comes from a female donor with breast cancer. Some clones in this sample may be carry-over from other donors' samples. CDR3s include the opening cysteine and the closing phenylalanine or tryptophan. Fields, in order: V gene, D gene, clone size, J gene, CDR3 DNA, CDR3 protein. D genes are given only for firm matches. Clone sizes are given selectively: once, few, many, or a class where the clone is expanded.

V: TRBV9
D: TRBD2
size: many
J: TRBJ2-3
DNA: TGTGCCAGCAGCGACCGTAAGAGCGGGGAAGGGAGCGATACGCAGTATTTT
CDR3: CASSDRKSGEGSDTQYF

V: TRBV25-1
D: TRBD1
size: -
J: TRBJ2-1
DNA: TGTGCCAGCGGTTTATACGGGACAGGGGACCATGAGCAGTTCTTC
CDR3: CASGLYGTGDHEQFF

V: TRBV12-3/TRBV12-4
D: -
size: many
J: TRBJ1-5
DNA: TGTGCCAGCACCACCCGCAATCAGCCCCAGCATTTT
CDR3: CASTTRNQPQHF

V: TRBV7-3
D: -
size: many
J: TRBJ2-5
DNA: TGTGCCAGCAGCAGAAGGAGGGGAGAGACCCAGTACTTC
CDR3: CASSRRRGETQYF

V: TRBV6-2/TRBV6-3
D: -
size: few
J: TRBJ1-3
DNA: TGTGCCAGCAGTCACCCCCGATATGGAAACACCATATATTTT
CDR3: CASSHPRYGNTIYF

V: TRBV6-2/TRBV6-3
D: -
size: many
J: TRBJ2-7
DNA: TGTGCCAGCAGTTACCCCCCGGCGTTTGAGCAGTACTTC
CDR3: CASSYPPAFEQYF

V: TRBV15
D: -
size: many
J: TRBJ1-1
DNA: TGTGCCACCAGCAGAGACCTGAACACTGAAGCTTTCTTT
CDR3: CATSRDLNTEAFF

V: TRBV7-7
D: -
size: many
J: TRBJ2-7
DNA: TGTGCTAGCAGCTTAGTGTGGTTAACCTACGAGCAGTACTTC
CDR3: CASSLVWLTYEQYF

V: TRBV7-3
D: -
size: many
J: TRBJ2-3
DNA: TGTGCCAGCAGCCCCGCCGGGATTTCAGATACGCAGTATTTT
CDR3: CASSPAGISDTQYF

V: TRBV7-7
D: -
size: many
J: TRBJ2-2
DNA: TGTGCTAGCAGCCCTTGGACAGTGAACACCGGGGAGCTGTTTTTT
CDR3: CASSPWTVNTGELFF

V: TRBV29-1
D: TRBD1
size: -
J: TRBJ1-4
DNA: TGCAGCGTTTCCTCCGGGACAGGGAATGAAAAACTGTTTTTC
CDR3: CSVSSGTGNEKLFF

V: TRBV3-1
D: -
size: -
J: TRBJ2-2
DNA: TGTGCCAGCAGCGGTGTATCCGCGAACACCGGGGAGCTGTTTTTT
CDR3: CASSGVSANTGELFF

V: TRBV6-5
D: TRBD1
size: -
J: TRBJ2-6
DNA: TGTGCCGGCAGTCACTCACTGGACAGGGTCGGCTCTGGGGCCAACGTCCTGACTTTC
CDR3: CAGSHSLDRVGSGANVLTF

V: TRBV30
D: TRBD1
size: many
J: TRBJ1-6
DNA: TGTGCCTGGAGTGGACAGGGTAATTCACCCCTCAACTTT
CDR3: CAWSGQGNSPLNF

V: TRBV6-1
D: -
size: -
J: TRBJ2-7
DNA: TGTGCCGGCAGGCGACAGAACCATTACGAGCAGTACTTC
CDR3: CAGRRQNHYEQYF

V: TRBV20-1
D: TRBD2
size: many
J: TRBJ2-1
DNA: TGCAGTGCTAGAGATTTGGCGGGGGGATCCTACAATGAGCAGTTCTTC
CDR3: CSARDLAGGSYNEQFF

V: TRBV6-1
D: -
size: few
J: TRBJ2-1
DNA: TGTGCCAGCTTAGCGGTCTCCTACAATGAGCAGTTCTTC
CDR3: CASLAVSYNEQFF

V: TRBV28
D: TRBD1
size: -
J: TRBJ1-5
DNA: TGTGCCAGTAAAATCGCAGGGGGGAGTTATCAGCCCCAGCATTTT
CDR3: CASKIAGGSYQPQHF

V: TRBV14
D: TRBD1
size: many
J: TRBJ2-1
DNA: TGTGCCAGCAGCCTACAGGGGGCGACTGAGCAGTTCTTC
CDR3: CASSLQGATEQFF

V: TRBV18
D: -
size: -
J: TRBJ1-4
DNA: TGTGCCAGCTCACCATGGACACCTTCAACTAATGAAAAACTGTTTTTT
CDR3: CASSPWTPSTNEKLFF

V: TRBV5-1
D: -
size: once
J: TRBJ1-1
DNA: TGCGCCAGCAGCTTGGACGGGGGGTGGCCGAACACTGAAGCTCTCTTT
CDR3: CASSLDGGWPNTEALF

V: TRBV5-5
D: -
size: many
J: TRBJ2-3
DNA: TGTGCCAGCAGCTTTCTAGACGGTTCCACAGATACGCAGTATTTT
CDR3: CASSFLDGSTDTQYF

V: TRBV19
D: TRBD1
size: many
J: TRBJ1-5
DNA: TGTGCCAGTAGTAATCCGGGACAGAACAATCAGCCCCAGCATTTT
CDR3: CASSNPGQNNQPQHF

V: TRBV5-6
D: -
size: many
J: TRBJ1-2
DNA: TGTGCCAGCATAAGGGATGGCTACACCTTC
CDR3: CASIRDGYTF

V: TRBV10-2
D: -
size: many
J: TRBJ2-7
DNA: TGCGCCAGCAGACGAACCGGGACTTCCCTTTACGAGCAGTACTTC
CDR3: CASRRTGTSLYEQYF

V: TRBV7-3
D: TRBD1
size: -
J: TRBJ1-5
DNA: TGTGCCAGCAGCCCTGGGAACAGGGGGCCGAATAGCAATCAGCCCCAGCATTTT
CDR3: CASSPGNRGPNSNQPQHF

V: TRBV19
D: -
size: few
J: TRBJ1-1
DNA: TGTGCCAGTGGTATATCTCCATTCGCGGGAGCTTTCTTT
CDR3: CASGISPFAGAFF

V: TRBV3-1
D: -
size: few
J: TRBJ1-5
DNA: TGTGCCAGCAGCCAGTCGCAGTCCTTCAATCAGCCCCAGCATTTT
CDR3: CASSQSQSFNQPQHF

V: TRBV30
D: -
size: many
J: TRBJ2-3
DNA: TGTGCCTGGGGTAGATTGAACACAGATACGCAGTATTTT
CDR3: CAWGRLNTDTQYF

V: TRBV30
D: TRBD2
size: many
J: TRBJ2-3
DNA: TGTGCCTGGAGTGTGGGACTAGCGACAACCACAGATACGCAGTATTTT
CDR3: CAWSVGLATTTDTQYF

V: TRBV2
D: TRBD1
size: -
J: TRBJ2-5
DNA: TGTGCCAGCAGTGGTGGACAGCCGGGACAGGGGGATGGGGTCCAAGAGACCCAGTACTTC
CDR3: CASSGGQPGQGDGVQETQYF

V: TRBV6-5
D: -
size: -
J: TRBJ2-3
DNA: TGTGCCAGCAGTTACGAGCGGGCAACCTACAATGAGCAGTATTTT
CDR3: CASSYERATYNEQYF

V: TRBV20-1
D: TRBD2
size: many
J: TRBJ2-5
DNA: TGCAGTGCTAGAGCCCCCGGGGGGGGCTTGGAGACCCAGTACTTC
CDR3: CSARAPGGGLETQYF

V: TRBV20-1
D: TRBD2
size: -
J: TRBJ2-3
DNA: TGCAGTGCTAGAGTAGCCTCCGGGACTAGCGGGAGAGAGTCCTACAATGAGCAGTATTTT
CDR3: CSARVASGTSGRESYNEQYF

V: TRBV5-1
D: -
size: many
J: TRBJ2-3
DNA: TGCGCCAGCAGCTTGTGGGGAGACTTAAGGGATACGCAGTATTTT
CDR3: CASSLWGDLRDTQYF

V: TRBV3-1
D: -
size: many
J: TRBJ2-7
DNA: TGTGCCAGCAGCCTAGACGGTATCCGGGCAACGCAGTACTTC
CDR3: CASSLDGIRATQYF

V: TRBV2
D: TRBD1
size: many
J: TRBJ2-1
DNA: TGTGCCAGCAGTGAACCCAGGGTCTCGGGACAGGGATCGGGTGAGCAGTTCTTC
CDR3: CASSEPRVSGQGSGEQFF

V: TRBV7-9
D: TRBD1
size: many
J: TRBJ1-2
DNA: TGTGCCAGCAGCTTAGGGCGGGACAGGGGGCTTTGGAACTATGGCTACACCTTC
CDR3: CASSLGRDRGLWNYGYTF

V: TRBV2
D: -
size: -
J: TRBJ2-4
DNA: TGTGCCAGCAGTGGACGGGGTCTAGCCAAAAACATTCAGTACTTC
CDR3: CASSGRGLAKNIQYF

V: TRBV29-1
D: TRBD1
size: -
J: TRBJ1-4
DNA: TGCAGCGTTGTTTACTACTTAGGGGGCAATGAAAAACTGTTTTTT
CDR3: CSVVYYLGGNEKLFF

V: TRBV20-1
D: -
size: many
J: TRBJ2-5
DNA: TGCAGTGCTTGGGTGGGGGAGACCCAGTACTTC
CDR3: CSAWVGETQYF

V: TRBV5-1
D: -
size: many
J: TRBJ2-1
DNA: TGCGCCAGCAGGGTGACAGAATCGATCAATGAGCAGTTCTTC
CDR3: CASRVTESINEQFF

V: TRBV7-9
D: TRBD2
size: -
J: TRBJ2-3
DNA: TGTGCCAGCAGCTTAGGACTAGCGGGAGGGCACGATACGCAGTATTTT
CDR3: CASSLGLAGGHDTQYF

V: TRBV5-1
D: -
size: many
J: TRBJ1-2
DNA: TGCGCCAGCAGCTTGTCGGGATCTAACTATGGCTACACCTTC
CDR3: CASSLSGSNYGYTF

V: TRBV20-1
D: TRBD1
size: many
J: TRBJ1-6
DNA: TGCAGTGTTACAGCCGGGACAGGAGCACCCCTCCACTTT
CDR3: CSVTAGTGAPLHF